Below are 27 T cell receptor beta chains sequenced from a single sample in a study of cytomegalovirus exposure and HLA in healthy donors. The PCR employed 60 Vbeta primers together with 13 Jbeta primers. TCRdb's copy holds only in-frame clones and misses some; the assay was immunoSEQ multiplex PCR. The repertoire consists of 100,000 to 150,000 clones, with roughly 83% occurring once and the leading ten covering around 1.2%. The material sequenced was PBMCs. These receptors all stem from a girl between 2 and 10 years old in good health and CMV-seronegative.

The rearrangement uses TRBV5-1 and TRBJ2-7; 7 nucleotides align to TRBD1. Germline values: CDR1 SGHRS, CDR2 YFSETQ. The CDR3 extends over 14 amino acids. With 4 bases clipped from V and 1 base from J, the junction kept 5 bases outside the gene matches. The CDR3 protein is CASSLGTASYEQYF. For the CDR3, the DNA is TGCGCCAGCAGCCTAGGGACAGCTTCCTACGAGCAGTACTTC.

This chain joins TRBV9 and TRBJ1-5; 10 bases fit TRBD1. This CDR3 has 16 residues. Germline lookup yields CDR1 SGDLS and CDR2 YYNGEE. The V and J ends lost 0 bases and 7 bases, in that order; junction bases with no gene match: 7. The CDR3 loop is CASSVGGQGGSQPQHF. Written as DNA, the CDR3 is TGTGCCAGCAGCGTAGGAGGACAGGGGGGGAGCCAGCCCCAGCATTTT. The complete variable domain, with remaining parts taken from reference TRBV9 and TRBJ1-5, reads DSGVTQTPKHLITATGQRVTLRCSPRSGDLSVYWYQQSLDQGLQFLIQYYNGEERAKGNILERFSAQQFPDLHSELNLSSLELGDSALYFCASSVGGQGGSQPQHFGDGTRLSIL.

This chain uses TRBV6-6 with TRBJ2-5; no reliable D call. The CDR3 runs to 15 residues. The V gene lost 2 bases and the J gene lost 2 bases, with 12 bases spanning the gap. In germline, CDR1 is MNHNY, CDR2 SVGAGI (reference sequence). The CDR3 loop is CASSYPNGEQETQYF. The CDR3 DNA follows: TGTGCCAGCAGTTACCCTAATGGAGAACAAGAGACCCAGTACTTC.

V gene TRBV7-9 combines with J gene TRBJ1-4; TRBD1 matches 10 bases. Germline V CDR1 and CDR2: SEHNR, FQNEAQ (reference sequence). The CDR3 length is 14 residues. Losses at the gene ends were 5 bases for V and 7 bases for J; bases not matched to a gene: 4. In DNA form, the CDR3 reads TGTGCCAGCAGCCAGGGACAGGGGCTTGAAAAACTGTTTTTT. Translated: CASSQGQGLEKLFF.

The chain employs TRBV30 and TRBJ2-5; 8 bases line up with TRBD2. The J segment lost 11 bases and the V segment lost 4 bases, leaving 15 bases of the junction unmatched. There are 14 residues in the CDR3. Germline loops: CDR1 GTSNPN, CDR2 SVGIG (reference sequence). CDR3 protein: CAWKEISGAWGQYF. DNA of the CDR3: TGTGCCTGGAAGGAAATTAGCGGGGCCTGGGGGCAGTACTTC. The full variable domain, with the rest looked up from reference TRBV30 and TRBJ2-5, is SQTIHQWPATLVQPVGSPLSLECTVEGTSNPNLYWYRQAAGRGLQLLFYSVGIGQISSEVPQNLSASRPQDRQFILSSKKLLLSDSGFYLCAWKEISGAWGQYFGPGTRLLVL.

This clone was detected only a few times. This chain uses TRBV5-5 with TRBJ2-7; 11 nucleotides line up with TRBD1. The ends lost 3 bases at V and 2 bases at J; junction bases unmatched: 4. The CDR3 loop spans 15 amino acids. Germline-derived CDR1 and CDR2 are SGHKS and YYEKEE (reference sequence). The CDR3 DNA reads as TGTGCCAGCAGCTCCTGGACAGGGGGCACCTACGAGCAGTACTTC. This encodes CASSSWTGGTYEQYF.

CDR3 DNA: TGTGCCAGCAGTGAATTCGGGGTCCCCCCGTATGGCTACACCTTC. Amino acids: CASSEFGVPPYGYTF. The chain recombines TRBV25-1 with TRBJ1-2; D gene unclear. Germline V CDR1 and CDR2: MGHDK, SYGVNS. Trimming stripped 1 base from V and 5 bases from J, with 14 bases between. The CDR3 consists of 15 residues.

The chain couples TRBV28 to TRBJ2-3; 9 bases line up with TRBD2. Trimming took 5 bases from V and 2 from J; bases not matched to a gene: 8. The CDR3 spans 16 residues. From germline, CDR1 is MDHEN and CDR2 SYDVKM. The CDR3, as DNA: TGTGCCAGCAGTCCTCTAGCGGGGTTGTTCACAGATACGCAGTATTTT. Protein: CASSPLAGLFTDTQYF.

The CDR3 reads CASSLKPGLAGYEQYF. The CDR3 nucleotides read TGTGCCAGCAGTTTAAAACCGGGACTAGCGGGCTACGAGCAGTACTTC. The V call is TRBV27, the J call TRBJ2-7, with TRBD2 identical over 12 bases. This CDR3 region has 16 residues. Germline V gene sequence: CDR1 MNHEY, CDR2 SMNVEV (reference sequence). Trimming took 2 bases from V and 3 from J; bases not matched to a gene: 5.

CDR3 sequence: CASSIGLAGGIYEQYF. The CDR3 region has the DNA TGTGCCAGTAGTATCGGACTAGCGGGAGGGATCTACGAGCAGTACTTC. The J gene is TRBJ2-7, the V gene TRBV19; 15 bases match TRBD2. From germline, CDR1 is LNHDA and CDR2 SQIVND (reference sequence). CDR3 length equals 16 residues. V shed 3 bases, J shed 3 bases, and the junction held 3 bases outside the gene matches.

The rearrangement joins TRBV4-3 to TRBJ1-6; TRBD1 matches at 8 bases. The CDR3 runs to 15 residues. With V trimmed by 4 bases and J by 7 bases, 6 bases remained unmatched. CDR1 LGHNA and CDR2 YSLEER come from the germline V gene. This CDR3 reads CASSPRTGWNSPLHF. The CDR3 DNA sequence: TGCGCCAGCAGCCCTCGGACAGGGTGGAATTCACCCCTCCACTTT.

J is TRBJ2-1 and V is TRBV7-2, with 9 bases lining up with TRBD2. The germline V gene has CDR1 SGHTA and CDR2 FQGNSA. This CDR3 comprises 16 residues. The junction had 15 bases not matched to a gene; V was cut back by 1 base and J by 14 bases. In DNA form, the CDR3 reads TGTGCCAGCAGCTTAGGCCCCCTCTTTATAGCGGGAGTCGAGTTCTTC. Encoded protein: CASSLGPLFIAGVEFF.

Only one count was recorded for this clone. The gene calls are TRBV5-1 and TRBJ2-7, with TRBD1 matching 7 bases. Germline assignment: CDR1 SGHRS and CDR2 YFSETQ. The trim removed 0 bases at V and 4 bases at J, leaving 7 bases unmatched. The CDR3 covers 15 residues. The DNA for the CDR3 is TGCGCCAGCAGCTTGGGGACAGGCCAAGGGTACGAGCAGTACTTC. This sequence encodes CASSLGTGQGYEQYF.

The rearrangement links TRBV30 to TRBJ1-2, with TRBD1 matching over 7 bases. Germline assignment: CDR1 GTSNPN and CDR2 SVGIG (reference sequence). Unmatched junction bases numbered 5, after V lost 2 bases and J lost 2 bases. This CDR3 region has 14 residues. CDR3 protein: CAWSIGRGNYGYTF. The CDR3 nucleotides are TGTGCCTGGAGTATAGGCAGGGGGAACTATGGCTACACCTTC.

The CDR3 region is CASTPPYYYEQYF. CDR3 sequence (DNA): TGTGCCAGTACCCCACCCTACTACTACGAGCAGTACTTC. The chain uses TRBV19 and TRBJ2-7; D ambiguous. V gave up 7 bases and J gave up 3 bases, with 13 bases separating them. Per germline, CDR1 LNHDA and CDR2 SQIVND (reference sequence). This CDR3 has 13 amino acids.

This chain joins TRBV4-1 and TRBJ1-5; D is perhaps TRBD1 (5 bases). This CDR3 has 15 residues. Between the trimmed V and J ends, which lost 1 base and 2 bases, there was a span of 9 bases. Germline lookup yields CDR1 MGHRA and CDR2 YSYEKL. CDR3 DNA: TGCGCCAGCAGCCAAGTCGCAGGGCGCAATCAGCCCCAGCATTTT. Its translation: CASSQVAGRNQPQHF.

This clone turned up a few times. The V gene is TRBV4-1, the J gene TRBJ2-7; 9 bases line up with TRBD2. Germline loops: CDR1 MGHRA, CDR2 YSYEKL. The CDR3 spans 15 residues. The junction had 8 bases not matched to a gene; V was cut back by 5 bases and J by 3 bases. CDR3 in DNA: TGCGCCAGCAGCGGGGAGAGTAGCGGGAGCTACGAGCAGTACTTC. Encoded protein: CASSGESSGSYEQYF.

This sequence joins TRBV14 and TRBJ1-1; D gene ambiguous. In germline, CDR1 is SGHDN, CDR2 FVKESK. Trimming removed 3 bases from V and 4 bases from J, with 12 bases in between. The CDR3 has 14 amino acids. CDR3 sequence: CASSQGLWSTEAFF. DNA for the CDR3: TGTGCCAGCAGCCAGGGTTTATGGAGCACTGAAGCTTTCTTT.

The V and J genes are TRBV27 and TRBJ2-4; D might be TRBD2 (6 bases). Trimming took off 8 bases at V and 7 bases at J, with 21 bases between the two ends. The length of the CDR3 is 15 residues. Germline V gene sequence: CDR1 MNHEY, CDR2 SMNVEV (reference sequence). The CDR3 DNA is TGTGCCAGCTCCCCAGGCCAACGGGGGACGAACATTCAGTACTTC. Amino acids: CASSPGQRGTNIQYF.

The chain recombines TRBV7-3 with TRBJ2-1; 9 bases align to TRBD2. The germline V gene encodes CDR1 SGHTA and CDR2 FQGTGA. V gave up 5 bases and J gave up 10 bases; unmatched junction bases: 12. The CDR3 has 15 amino acids. The CDR3 DNA sequence: TGTGCCAGCAGCCCCCGGCTAGCGGGGAAGAGGGAGCAGTTCTTC. Translated: CASSPRLAGKREQFF.

J is TRBJ1-6 and V is TRBV19, with D possibly TRBD1 on 6 matching bases. Germline V gives CDR1 LNHDA, CDR2 SQIVND (reference sequence). CDR3 length: 14 amino acids. V was cut by 3 bases and J by 5 bases, with 8 bases left in between. CDR3 nucleotides: TGTGCCAGTAGTATCAGGGGCCATAATTCACCCCTCCACTTT. This translates into CASSIRGHNSPLHF. The full variable domain, its missing parts supplied by reference TRBV19 and TRBJ1-6, is DGGITQSPKYLFRKEGQNVTLSCEQNLNHDAMYWYRQDPGQGLRLIYYSQIVNDFQKGDIAEGYSVSREKKESFPLTVTSAQKNPTAFYLCASSIRGHNSPLHFGNGTRLTVT.

V is TRBV25-1 and J is TRBJ1-2; no firm D call. Per germline, CDR1 MGHDK and CDR2 SYGVNS. The V and J ends lost 2 bases and 0 bases respectively, with 10 bases between them. The CDR3 runs to 15 residues. The CDR3 spells CASSEDEAANYGYTF. CDR3 nucleotide sequence: TGTGCCAGCAGTGAAGACGAGGCAGCTAACTATGGCTACACCTTC.

This clone was detected once. CDR3 region: CASNRDRVQLFSGTEAFF. The CDR3 region has the DNA TGTGCCAGTAACCGGGACAGGGTCCAGCTTTTTTCAGGCACTGAAGCTTTCTTT. The chain joins TRBV19 to TRBJ1-1; 9 bases are a match to TRBD1. With V trimmed by 7 bases and J by 4 bases, 19 bases remained unmatched. This CDR3 region has 18 residues. The germline V gene encodes CDR1 LNHDA and CDR2 SQIVND (reference sequence).

V and J are TRBV27 and TRBJ2-1, with 8 positions matching TRBD1. CDR1 is MNHEY and CDR2 is SMNVEV in the germline V gene (reference sequence). V lost 2 bases and J lost 8; bases outside the gene matches: 17. This CDR3 contains 18 residues. The CDR3 reads CASSLVMAGGQGAYEQFF. CDR3 nucleotide sequence: TGTGCCAGCAGTTTAGTAATGGCGGGTGGGCAGGGGGCTTATGAGCAGTTCTTC.

The rearrangement joins TRBV7-2 to TRBJ1-5; D gene uncertain. Germline loops: CDR1 SGHTA, CDR2 FQGNSA. There are 19 residues in the CDR3. The V gene lost 8 bases and the J gene lost 3 bases, with 29 bases spanning the gap. CDR3 protein: CASPFRTLRRCGDNQPQHF. CDR3 bases: TGTGCCAGCCCCTTCAGGACTCTCCGACGATGCGGGGACAATCAGCCCCAGCATTTT.

The rearrangement joins TRBV6-5 to TRBJ1-2; D is possibly TRBD1 (5 bases). This CDR3 spans 15 amino acids. Between the trimmed V and J ends, which lost 2 bases and 3 bases, there was a span of 13 bases. Germline lookup yields CDR1 MNHEY and CDR2 SVGAGI. CDR3 sequence (DNA): TGTGCCAGCAGTTACCGGGCCCCGGGGGACTATGGCTACACCTTC. As protein: CASSYRAPGDYGYTF.

This clone was observed a handful of times. This chain connects TRBV25-1 to TRBJ1-1; the D is unclear. The CDR3 has 12 residues. Looked up from germline, CDR1 is MGHDK and CDR2 is SYGVNS. Trimming left V 5 bases short and J 2 bases short, with 6 bases between. CDR3 sequence: CASSTLNTEAFF. In DNA, the CDR3 is TGTGCCAGCAGTACTCTCAACACTGAAGCTTTCTTT.